This TCR beta chain originates from a study of T cell responses to AZD1222 COVID-19 vaccine (dated by TCRdb to the early 2020s). A note on the overall study: AZD1222 recipients given second doses at about 4 weeks or at about 12 weeks were pooled, since spike-specific TCR depth and breadth were not found to differ between the two schedules. TCR sequencing covered 233 trial participants: 200 to 220 given two doses of AZD1222 and some 25 given two doses of MenACWY control vaccine. Trial participants were enrolled into age subgroups of 18-55, 56-69 and 70-plus years, which contained roughly 150, 30 and 60 TCR-sequenced participants, respectively. The paper as a whole reports these results and caveats: The 56-69-year group was small, and its depth increase did not reach significance, likely because of low power. Participants were mostly white British, with more females than males. The authors suggested clonal diversity may have been underestimated. Conclusions about previously exposed vaccinees were limited because only a handful of AZD1222 recipients were SARS-CoV-2 seropositive at baseline. Reportedly, almost half of the unique spike-specific TCRs recognized epitopes lying outside the regions that are mutated in the B.1.351 and B.1.1.7 variants. No day 14 peak-response samples were available, so repertoires were characterized only after the peak T cell response. Vaccine-associated CD4 TCRs spanned the whole spike protein, with dominant responses in regions 160-218 and 743-854. After two AZD1222 doses, both the breadth and the depth of spike-specific TCRs were significantly higher than at day 0 and than in MenACWY recipients.

What the time point label conveys for this sample: baseline before first vaccination. Vaccinee samples were obtained from the UK trials COV001 and COV002, which included a single-blind randomized controlled phase 2/3 trial of AZD1222 (ChAdOx1 nCoV-19) in healthy adults. For TCRbeta chain sequencing, PBMC samples from trial participants were taken at day 0 and at day 28 after the second dose. The CDR1 and CDR2 encoded by the germline V gene are SQVTM and ANQGSEA. V drops 3 bases and J drops 4 bases, leaving 12 bases in between. The CDR3 contains 13 residues, cysteine and phenylalanine counted. The retained sequence is limited to the CDR3, 39 bases, with the frame set at the first base. The CDR3 regions of human TCRbeta chains were analyzed by immunosequencing. On the study's bioinformatics: Repertoire TCRs were checked for matches against a reference library of SARS-CoV-2-specific TCRs that had been generated using the MIRA antigen-specificity platform. Breadth was defined as the fraction of unique TCRs that were SARS-CoV-2-associated, and depth was defined as the fraction of total T cells that were SARS-CoV-2-associated. Using the MIRA data, each spike-specific TCR was assigned both to the spike region to which the TCR was reactive and to a CD4 or CD8 class. Log10-transformed breadth and depth values were compared by one-way ANOVA with Sidak's multiple comparisons tests. In its TCRdb copy, this immuneACCESS table keeps in-frame sequences only and misses some clones. Where compared with another copy, unresolved V genes explain less than half of these, and the others have no known cause. V, J and clone size are those of that table, while D and trimming were read from the DNA. This sample comprises 150,000 to 200,000 clones, almost 95% of them detected only once. About 9% of the sample rests with the top ten.

This clone came up once. Its cognate antigen has yet to be identified. No base quality values were provided; no much bigger clone lies one nucleotide off. This receptor was taken from an adult in good health. The sequenced sample was peripheral blood, obtained on day 0 of AZD1222 vaccination. The chain is made from TRBV29-1 and TRBJ1-2; the D gene is not confidently resolved. CDR3 loop: CSVDSGTSYGYTF. The sequenced DNA is TGCAGCGTTGACAGCGGCACCTCCTATGGCTACACCTTC.